What follows are 19 T cell receptor beta chains derived from one specimen sequenced in a study of blood T cell repertoires in COVID-19. Clones were sequenced by immunoSEQ multiplex PCR, and TCRdb holds only the in-frame ones, with some missing. The table has about 140,000 clones, approximately 80% seen once. Source material: peripheral blood. Receptor source: a woman older than 75 with active or convalescent COVID-19.

The chain couples TRBV29-1 to TRBJ2-1; D is possibly TRBD1 (6 bases). Germline V gene data show CDR1 as SQVTM and CDR2 as ANQGSEA. This CDR3 is built from 15 residues. The V end was cut by 0 bases, the J end by 4 bases, with 13 bases between. This chain's CDR3 is CSVEDDRRNYNEQFF. The CDR3 bases are TGCAGCGTTGAAGATGACAGGAGGAATTACAATGAGCAGTTCTTC.

The V gene is TRBV28, the J gene TRBJ1-5; tentative D call: TRBD1 (6 bases). Germline assignment: CDR1 MDHEN and CDR2 SYDVKM. Trimming cost V 6 bases and J 0 bases, with 15 bases left between them. The CDR3 totals 16 residues. The CDR3 loop is CASRNNRAGSNQPQHF. CDR3 DNA sequence: TGTGCCAGCAGAAATAACAGGGCTGGTAGCAATCAGCCCCAGCATTTT.

The chain links TRBV5-1 to TRBJ2-5, with 9 nucleotides matching TRBD2. Germline CDR1 and CDR2: SGHRS and YFSETQ. After removal of 0 bases from V and 1 base from J, the junction contained 10 bases not matched to a gene. The CDR3 contains 18 residues. For the CDR3, the DNA is TGCGCCAGCAGCTTGGGGTTCGGGCTAGCGGGGATCCAAGAGACCCAGTACTTC. This sequence encodes CASSLGFGLAGIQETQYF.

The V gene is TRBV19, the J gene TRBJ2-5, with 10 bases fitting TRBD1. The V and J ends lost 5 bases and 3 bases, in that order; junction bases with no gene match: 6. Germline assignment: CDR1 LNHDA and CDR2 SQIVND (reference sequence). This CDR3 spans 15 amino acids. CDR3 sequence (DNA): TGTGCCAGTAGTGGCACCGGGACAGGGGAAGAGACCCAGTACTTC. Translation: CASSGTGTGEETQYF.

The J gene is TRBJ1-1, the V gene TRBV20-1, with D possibly matching TRBD1 (5 bases). Germline V gene data show CDR1 as DFQATT and CDR2 as SNEGSKA (reference sequence). This CDR3 comprises 10 residues. V lost 5 bases to trimming and J lost 6 bases, with 7 bases between them. CDR3 sequence reads: CSAGAPEAFF. CDR3 DNA sequence: TGCAGTGCTGGGGCCCCTGAAGCTTTCTTT.

This clone turned up a few times. The gene calls are TRBV15 and TRBJ2-3; 7 bases map to TRBD1. This CDR3 comprises 20 residues. In germline, CDR1 is LNHNV, CDR2 YYDKDF (reference sequence). V shed 5 bases and J 0 bases; nucleotides not matched to a gene: 20. In DNA form, the CDR3 reads TGTGCCACCAGCCAATCAAGACAGGGACGATCGAAAACGAGCACAGATACGCAGTATTTT. This sequence encodes CATSQSRQGRSKTSTDTQYF.

The DNA for the CDR3 is TGCGCCAGCAGCGCTAGCGGGAGCTCCTACGAGCAGTACTTC. As protein: CASSASGSSYEQYF. V usage is TRBV5-1 and J usage is TRBJ2-7, with 10 positions matching TRBD2. Per germline, CDR1 SGHRS and CDR2 YFSETQ. V lost 4 bases, J lost 0 bases, and 1 base stayed unmatched. This CDR3 has 14 amino acids.

The chain joins TRBV7-2 to TRBJ1-1, with D tentatively TRBD1 (5 bases). V was pared by 1 base and J by 2 bases, with 8 bases between. Per germline, CDR1 SGHTA and CDR2 FQGNSA. There are 14 residues in the CDR3. The CDR3 coding sequence is TGTGCCAGCAGCTTAGGACAGATCAACACTGAAGCTTTCTTT. Protein: CASSLGQINTEAFF.

The chain carries TRBV7-8 and TRBJ2-1; tentatively, D is TRBD1 (7 bases). The CDR3 length is 17 residues. CDR1 SGHVS and CDR2 FQNEAQ come from the germline V gene. V was clipped by 5 bases and J by 9 bases, with 26 bases between them. CDR3 nucleotides: TGTGCCAGCAGCCTCCGGGAGAGGGGGCTCGTCTCGGGTGAGCAGTTCTTC. It specifies CASSLRERGLVSGEQFF.

The chain uses TRBV4-2 and TRBJ1-3; the D is unclear. The germline CDR1 and CDR2 sequences are LGHNA and YNFKEQ. The V end was cut by 0 bases, the J end by 1 base, with 13 bases between. The CDR3 extends over 17 amino acids. The CDR3 sequence: CASSQDLAGSSGNTIYF. CDR3 sequence (DNA): TGTGCCAGCAGCCAAGATTTGGCAGGTTCTTCTGGAAACACCATATATTTT.

This clone was detected only a few times. The J gene is TRBJ1-2, the V gene TRBV5-6, with a possible D match to TRBD1 (6 bases). V dropped 2 bases and J dropped 8 bases, with 10 bases sitting between them. Per the germline V gene, CDR1 is SGHDT and CDR2 is YYEEEE. The CDR3 runs to 12 residues. The DNA for the CDR3 is TGTGCCAGCAGCTTAAACAGGGAAGGCTACACCTTC. Translation gives CASSLNREGYTF.

The chain employs TRBV18 and TRBJ1-1; 10 bases are a match to TRBD1. CDR1 is KGHSH and CDR2 is LQKENI in the germline V gene. CDR3 length equals 16 residues. Trimming took 4 bases from V and 4 from J; bases not matched to a gene: 9. CDR3 nucleotides: TGTGCCAGCTCACATCGACAGGGGGCGCTGAGCACTGAAGCTTTCTTT. It yields the protein CASSHRQGALSTEAFF.

The genes are TRBV19 and TRBJ1-5; 8 nucleotides align to TRBD1. V lost 5 bases, J lost 4 bases, and 7 bases stayed unmatched. CDR1 is LNHDA, CDR2 SQIVND, per germline (reference sequence). The CDR3 covers 15 residues. The CDR3 DNA is TGTGCCAGTAGTTTTGACAGGGGTGGGAATCAGCCCCAGCATTTT. The encoded protein is CASSFDRGGNQPQHF.

This clone has a single count. V usage is TRBV6-1 and J usage is TRBJ2-7; perhaps TRBD1 as D (6 bases). Trimming stripped 1 base from V and 0 bases from J, with 7 bases between. Germline loops: CDR1 MNHNS, CDR2 SASEGT. The CDR3 loop spans 14 amino acids. CDR3 residues: CASSEGTVSYEQYF. The CDR3 DNA sequence: TGTGCCAGCAGTGAAGGGACAGTCTCCTACGAGCAGTACTTC.

V gene TRBV5-1 combines with J gene TRBJ1-3; a weak D match, TRBD1 (5 bases). Germline-derived CDR1 and CDR2 are SGHRS and YFSETQ. The CDR3 runs 18 residues. V was cut by 1 base and J by 4 bases, with 21 bases left in between. CDR3 nucleotide sequence: TGCGCCAGCAGCTTGTTCGATTCTGGGGCAGGGCCCGGAAACACCATATATTTT. This codes for CASSLFDSGAGPGNTIYF.

The rearrangement joins TRBV7-9 to TRBJ2-1, with a possible D match to TRBD1 (6 bases). This CDR3 is built from 13 residues. The germline V gene encodes CDR1 SEHNR and CDR2 FQNEAQ (reference sequence). Between the trimmed V and J ends, which lost 5 bases and 8 bases, there was a span of 13 bases. CDR3 in amino acids: CASSLQGLYEQFF. DNA of the CDR3: TGTGCCAGCAGCCTACAGGGTCTGTATGAGCAGTTCTTC.

The gene calls are TRBV5-1 and TRBJ2-7; maybe TRBD2 (6 bases). The V gene lost 4 bases and the J gene lost 3 bases, with 11 bases spanning the gap. Per the germline V gene, CDR1 is SGHRS and CDR2 is YFSETQ. The CDR3 sequence is 13 residues long. The CDR3 DNA sequence: TGCGCCAGCAGCGTGCGGGGCGGCTACGAGCAGTACTTC. This translates into CASSVRGGYEQYF. Full variable domain (missing parts from reference TRBV5-1 and TRBJ2-7): KAGVTQTPRYLIKTRGQQVTLSCSPISGHRSVSWYQQTPGQGLQFLFEYFSETQRNKGNFPGRFSGRQFSNSRSEMNVSTLELGDSALYLCASSVRGGYEQYFGPGTRLTVT.

The V gene is TRBV5-1, the J gene TRBJ2-1, with 11 bases identical to TRBD2. The CDR3 is 14 residues long. Germline trimming cut 4 bases from V and 7 bases from J; bases unmatched to any gene: 4. Germline values: CDR1 SGHRS, CDR2 YFSETQ. CDR3 nucleotides: TGCGCCAGCAGCAAGACTAGCGGGAAAAATGAGCAGTTCTTC. Its protein is CASSKTSGKNEQFF.

This sequence joins TRBV10-3 and TRBJ1-4; TRBD1 matches at 7 bases. CDR3 size: 15 residues. Germline CDR1 is ENHRY and CDR2 is SYGVKD. The V and J ends lost 0 bases and 3 bases, in that order; junction bases with no gene match: 1. CDR3 sequence reads: CAISESGTANEKLFF. The CDR3 nucleotides are TGTGCCATCAGTGAGTCTGGGACAGCTAATGAAAAACTGTTTTTT.